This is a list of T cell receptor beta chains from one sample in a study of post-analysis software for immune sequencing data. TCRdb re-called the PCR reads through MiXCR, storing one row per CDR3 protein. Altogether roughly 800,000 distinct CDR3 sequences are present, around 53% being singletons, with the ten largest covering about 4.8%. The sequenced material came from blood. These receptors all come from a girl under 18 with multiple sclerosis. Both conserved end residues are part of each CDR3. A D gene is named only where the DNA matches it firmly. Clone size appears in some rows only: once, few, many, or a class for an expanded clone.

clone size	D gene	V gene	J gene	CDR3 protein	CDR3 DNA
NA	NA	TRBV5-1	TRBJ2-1	CASTKRPEDNEQFF	TGCGCCAGCACCAAGCGGCCCGAGGACAATGAGCAGTTCTTC
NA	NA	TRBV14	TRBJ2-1	CASSRQGPAKDEQFF	TGTGCCAGCAGCCGGCAAGGGCCGGCTAAAGATGAGCAGTTCTTC
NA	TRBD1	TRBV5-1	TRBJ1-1	CASSLIGTGKNTEAFF	TGCGCCAGCAGCTTGATAGGGACAGGGAAGAACACTGAAGCTTTCTTT
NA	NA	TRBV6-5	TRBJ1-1	CASSYSIAAGMNTEAFF	TGTGCCAGCAGTTACTCCATCGCGGCCGGCATGAACACTGAAGCTTTCTTT
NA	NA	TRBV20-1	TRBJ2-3	CSARRVVGTDTQYF	TGCAGTGCTAGGCGGGTAGTGGGCACAGATACGCAGTATTTT
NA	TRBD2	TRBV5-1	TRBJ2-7	CASSLALGLADRQYF	TGCGCCAGCAGCTTGGCCTTGGGACTAGCGGATAGACAGTACTTC
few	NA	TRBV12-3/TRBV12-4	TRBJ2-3	CASSFRDAPSTDTQYF	TGTGCCAGCAGTTTCCGGGACGCCCCGAGCACAGATACGCAGTATTTT
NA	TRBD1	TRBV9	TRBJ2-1	CASSVAERGQGLYNEQFF	TGTGCCAGCAGCGTAGCCGAGCGGGGACAGGGATTATACAATGAGCAGTTCTTC
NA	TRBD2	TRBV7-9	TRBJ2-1	CASSLAGGLVLDEQFF	TGTGCCAGCAGCTTAGCTGGAGGACTAGTGCTAGATGAGCAGTTCTTC
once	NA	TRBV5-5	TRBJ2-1	CASCLQVTRRTYNEQFF	TGTGCCAGCTGCCTCCAGGTAACACGGAGAACATACAATGAGCAGTTCTTC
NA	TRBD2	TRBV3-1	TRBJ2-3	CASSSERLARRRDTQYF	TGTGCCAGCAGCTCTGAGCGACTAGCGCGCCGACGAGATACGCAGTATTTT
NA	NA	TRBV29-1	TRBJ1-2	CSVDWQSDGYTF	TGCAGCGTTGATTGGCAATCGGATGGCTACACCTTC
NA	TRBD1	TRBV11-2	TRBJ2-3	CASSSDRGDTQYF	TGTGCCAGCAGCTCGGACAGGGGAGATACGCAGTATTTT
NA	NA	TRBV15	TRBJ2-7	CATSPGGGRSSYEQYF	TGTGCCACCAGCCCGGGAGGGGGCAGGAGCTCCTACGAGCAGTACTTC
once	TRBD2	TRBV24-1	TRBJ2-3	CATSDRGGDTQYF	TGTGCCACCAGTGACCGGGGGGGAGATACGCAGTATTTT
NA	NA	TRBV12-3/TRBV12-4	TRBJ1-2	CASSPTRQLVYGYTF	TGTGCCAGCAGTCCCACGCGACAGTTAGTCTATGGCTACACCTTC
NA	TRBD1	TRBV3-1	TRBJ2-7	CASSQDEGAPYEQYF	TGTGCCAGCAGCCAAGACGAGGGGGCCCCCTACGAGCAGTACTTC
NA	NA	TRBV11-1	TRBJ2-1	CASSPDGFGYNEQFF	TGTGCCAGCAGCCCCGACGGGTTCGGTTACAATGAGCAGTTCTTC
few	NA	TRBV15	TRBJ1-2	CATSRDEGGYGYTF	TGTGCCACCAGCAGAGATGAGGGAGGGTATGGCTACACCTTC
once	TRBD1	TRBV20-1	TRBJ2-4	CSAADRGEQYF	TGCAGTGCGGCGGACAGGGGTGAGCAGTACTTC
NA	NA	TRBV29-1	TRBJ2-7	CSVRNPGQAYEQYF	TGCAGCGTCCGAAATCCAGGGCAGGCTTACGAGCAGTACTTC
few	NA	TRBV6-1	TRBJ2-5	CASSELAGEQYF	TGTGCCAGCAGTGAACTGGCCGGGGAGCAGTACTTC
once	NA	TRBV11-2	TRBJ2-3	CASSLRTSRGPLRTDTQYF	TGTGCCAGCAGCTTACGCACCTCCCGCGGCCCCCTCCGCACAGATACGCAGTATTTT
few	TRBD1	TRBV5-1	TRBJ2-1	CASSLRTGDLSYNEQFF	TGCGCCAGCAGCTTACGGACAGGGGACCTCTCCTACAATGAGCAGTTCTTC
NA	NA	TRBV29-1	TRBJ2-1	CSVDGDMNEQFF	TGCAGCGTTGATGGGGACATGAATGAGCAGTTCTTC
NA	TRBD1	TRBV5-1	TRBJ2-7	CASSPRSRGYEQYF	TGCGCCAGCAGCCCGCGGTCCAGGGGGTACGAGCAGTACTTC
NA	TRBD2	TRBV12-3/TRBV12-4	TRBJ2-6	CASSFGGRTSGANVLTF	TGTGCCAGCAGTTTTGGCGGGAGAACTTCTGGGGCCAACGTCCTGACTTTC
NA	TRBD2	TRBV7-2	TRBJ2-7	CASSPPGLATYEQYF	TGTGCCAGCAGCCCACCGGGACTAGCCACCTACGAGCAGTACTTC
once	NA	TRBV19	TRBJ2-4	CASRPGPLGEQYF	TGTGCCAGTAGACCGGGACCCCTGGGGGAGCAGTACTTC
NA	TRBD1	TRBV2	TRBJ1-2	CASGYTYRGDHGYTF	TGTGCCAGCGGCTATACCTACAGGGGCGATCATGGCTACACCTTC
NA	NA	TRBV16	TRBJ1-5	CASSQWVNQPQHF	TGTGCCAGCAGCCAATGGGTCAATCAGCCCCAGCATTTT
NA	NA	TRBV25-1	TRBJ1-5	CASRAQANQPQHF	TGTGCCAGCAGGGCACAGGCCAATCAGCCCCAGCATTTT
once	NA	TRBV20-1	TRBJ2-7	CSARDSQVNEQYF	TGCAGTGCTAGAGATTCACAGGTCAACGAGCAGTACTTC
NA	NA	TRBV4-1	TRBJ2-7	CASSPTEEGAYEQYF	TGCGCCAGCAGCCCGACGGAGGAGGGGGCCTACGAGCAGTACTTC
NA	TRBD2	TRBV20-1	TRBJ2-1	CSAFRTSGSEQFF	TGCAGTGCTTTCCGAACTAGCGGGAGTGAGCAGTTCTTC
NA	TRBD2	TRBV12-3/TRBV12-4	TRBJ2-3	CATSGGDTSTDTQYF	TGTGCCACGAGCGGGGGGGATACTAGCACAGATACGCAGTATTTT
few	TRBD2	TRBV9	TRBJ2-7	CASSVGGGGTYEQYF	TGTGCCAGCAGCGTAGGTGGCGGGGGGACCTACGAGCAGTACTTC
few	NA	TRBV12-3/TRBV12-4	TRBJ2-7	CASSPGVVNEQYF	TGTGCCAGCAGCCCCGGGGTTGTAAACGAGCAGTACTTC
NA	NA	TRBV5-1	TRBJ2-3	CASSSSAITDTQYF	TGCGCCAGCAGCTCATCAGCTATTACAGATACGCAGTATTTT
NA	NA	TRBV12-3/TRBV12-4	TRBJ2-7	CASSLGGKGYEQYF	TGTGCCAGCAGTTTAGGGGGCAAGGGCTACGAGCAGTACTTC
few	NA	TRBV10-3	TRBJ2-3	CAISEGDRTYTDTQYF	TGTGCCATCAGTGAGGGCGACAGGACCTACACAGATACGCAGTATTTT
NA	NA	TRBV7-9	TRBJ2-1	CASSLRSGSNEQFF	TGTGCCAGCAGCCTCAGAAGCGGTAGTAATGAGCAGTTCTTC
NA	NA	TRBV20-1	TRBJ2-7	CSASAWGEQQYSYEQYF	TGCAGTGCTAGTGCATGGGGTGAACAGCAGTACTCCTACGAGCAGTACTTC
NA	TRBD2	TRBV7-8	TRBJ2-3	CASSLRWLGAGSTDTQYF	TGTGCCAGCAGCTTAAGGTGGTTAGGAGCGGGGAGCACAGATACGCAGTATTTT
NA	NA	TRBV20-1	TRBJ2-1	CSARALWGAGNEQFF	TGCAGTGCCAGAGCTTTGTGGGGGGCTGGGAATGAGCAGTTCTTC
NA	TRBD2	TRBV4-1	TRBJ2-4	CASSPGLAGGLPKNIQYF	TGCGCCAGCAGCCCGGGACTAGCGGGAGGGCTGCCCAAAAACATTCAGTACTTC